This T cell receptor (beta chain) was identified in a study of T cells in Graves' hyperthyroidism and ophthalmopathy. Background on the study: At initial diagnosis, before any treatment had begun, peripheral blood was obtained. Whole-study results and caveats: Before onset, ophthalmopathy was predicted by the model a median roughly 6.4 months earlier.

Hyperthyroidism in the patients, aged 18 to 65, was newly diagnosed and under 2 months in duration. Each 10 ml fresh peripheral blood draw supplied the PBMCs. Researchers amplified the TCR beta CDR3 regions from RNA transcripts. First-round RT-PCR of the TCR CDR3 relied on the HTBI primer set. TCRdb recomputed calls from the multiplex PCR reads with MiXCR, one row per CDR3 protein. The data contain about 560,000 distinct CDR3 sequences, roughly a sixth of them singletons. A remark on this clonotype: What it binds is not known.

In germline, CDR1 is MNHEY, CDR2 SMNVEV (reference sequence). V was cut by 8 bases and J by 0 bases, with 9 bases left in between. The CDR3 runs 13 residues. Material: blood. This TCR was recovered from a woman between 18 and 30 years old with Graves' hyperthyroidism. This chain uses TRBV27 with TRBJ2-3, with D possibly called TRBD1 or TRBD2 (5 bases each). CDR3 region: CASGGLSTDTQYF. The CDR3 nucleotides read TGTGCCAGCGGGGGTTTGAGCACAGATACGCAGTATTTT.